These 16 T cell receptor beta chains were sequenced from one sample in a study of T cells in Graves' hyperthyroidism and ophthalmopathy. Amplification targeted TCR beta CDR3 regions from RNA transcripts. With the HTBI primer set, the TCR CDR3 went through a first round of RT-PCR. TCRdb re-derived calls from the multiplex PCR reads in MiXCR, one entry per CDR3 protein. The table has about 500,000 distinct CDR3 sequences, over 15% seen once. Sequences were obtained from blood. The receptors derive from a woman younger than 30 with Graves' hyperthyroidism.

This clonotype turned up a few times. The chain has TRBV28 and TRBJ1-5; 8 bases align to TRBD1. Germline CDR1 is MDHEN and CDR2 is SYDVKM. Trimming cost V 5 bases and J 9 bases; bases outside gene matches: 9. CDR3 length: 14 residues. For the CDR3, the DNA is TGTGCCAGCAGTCCCGGACAGGGCCCAATGCCCCAGCATTTT. Translating gives CASSPGQGPMPQHF.

This chain links TRBV20-1 with TRBJ2-5, with 10 positions matching TRBD2. This CDR3 region has 14 residues. Germline CDR1 and CDR2: DFQATT and SNEGSKA (reference sequence). The J segment lost 4 bases and the V segment lost 3 bases, leaving 5 bases of the junction unmatched. The CDR3 DNA is TGCAGTGCTAGGGCTAGCGGGAGAAGAGAGACCCAGTACTTC. Amino acid sequence: CSARASGRRETQYF.

In this sample, this clonotype turned up a few times. Written as DNA, the CDR3 is TGTGCCAGTACCACGTCAGGGAGAAAAGTAATTCAGCCCCAGCATTTT. Translated: CASTTSGRKVIQPQHF. The V gene is TRBV19, the J gene TRBJ1-5, with D perhaps matching TRBD1 (5 bases). Germline lookup yields CDR1 LNHDA and CDR2 SQIVND (reference sequence). The V and J ends lost 7 bases and 6 bases respectively, with 22 bases between them. The CDR3 runs 16 residues.

This clonotype was seen at least ten times. V and J are TRBV6-1 and TRBJ1-1; the D is unclear. Germline CDR1 is MNHNS and CDR2 is SASEGT. The V gene lost 7 bases and the J gene lost 0 bases, with 12 bases spanning the gap. This CDR3 contains 14 residues. This CDR3 reads CASTMTYMNTEAFF. The CDR3 nucleotides read TGTGCCAGCACCATGACATATATGAACACTGAAGCTTTCTTT.

This clonotype came up many times. The chain carries TRBV7-9 and TRBJ2-2, with TRBD1 as a possible D gene (5 bases). The germline V and J ends were trimmed by 2 bases and 1 base, with 11 bases remaining between them. Germline V CDR1 and CDR2: SEHNR, FQNEAQ (reference sequence). This CDR3 contains 16 residues. CDR3 in amino acids: CASSLLLRVNTGELFF. The CDR3 coding sequence is TGTGCCAGCAGCTTATTGCTCAGGGTGAACACCGGGGAGCTGTTTTTT.

This clonotype was found a few times. The V and J genes are TRBV5-1 and TRBJ1-2; 7 bases fit TRBD1. The CDR3 has 13 amino acids. Per the germline V gene, CDR1 is SGHRS and CDR2 is YFSETQ. With 4 bases clipped from V and 4 bases from J, the junction kept 4 bases outside the gene matches. The CDR3 bases are TGCGCCAGCAGCGCCGGGGACAGCTATGGCTACACCTTC. Translated, it gives CASSAGDSYGYTF.

In its sample, this clonotype was seen many times. The chain employs TRBV6-6 and TRBJ2-7; D is ambiguous. V was clipped by 2 bases and J by 0 bases, with 8 bases between them. The CDR3 has 14 residues. Looked up from germline, CDR1 is MNHNY and CDR2 is SVGAGI (reference sequence). The CDR3 DNA follows: TGTGCCAGCAGTTACAGCACGACCTCCTACGAGCAGTACTTC. Translation: CASSYSTTSYEQYF.

This clonotype was observed at least ten times. This chain connects TRBV29-1 to TRBJ2-1, with D tentatively TRBD2 (5 bases). This CDR3 has 14 amino acids. Germline CDR1 and CDR2: SQVTM and ANQGSEA. Trimming pared 3 bases from V and 0 bases from J, leaving 9 bases between. For the CDR3, the DNA is TGCAGCGTTGAGTATGGGAGCTCCTACAATGAGCAGTTCTTC. Amino acids: CSVEYGSSYNEQFF.

This clonotype was recorded many times. The V gene is TRBV12-3 or TRBV12-4, the J gene TRBJ2-5; 8 nucleotides align to TRBD1. This CDR3 is built from 17 residues. V gave up 6 bases and J gave up 4 bases; unmatched junction bases: 16. Written as DNA, the CDR3 is TGTGCCAGCAGCCAGATGACCCGACAGGGGCAGGGAGAGACCCAGTACTTC. It specifies CASSQMTRQGQGETQYF.

The rearrangement uses TRBV18 and TRBJ1-5, with no clear D. The CDR3 has 13 residues. Germline CDR1 is KGHSH and CDR2 is LQKENI. Trimming left V 3 bases short and J 3 bases short, with 6 bases between. Here the CDR3 DNA reads TGTGCCAGCTCACCTAAACCCAATCAGCCCCAGCATTTT. Translated: CASSPKPNQPQHF. The complete variable domain, with remaining parts taken from reference TRBV18 and TRBJ1-5, reads NAGVMQNPRHLVRRRGQEARLRCSPMKGHSHVYWYRQLPEEGLKFMVYLQKENIIDESGMPKERFSAEFPKEGPSILRIQQVVRGDSAAYFCASSPKPNQPQHFGDGTRLSIL.

This clonotype has ten or more counts. This chain links TRBV3-1 with TRBJ1-5; no clear D. Germline values: CDR1 LGHDT, CDR2 YNNKEL (reference sequence). CDR3 length equals 12 residues. Trimming pared 4 bases from V and 6 bases from J, leaving 7 bases between. The CDR3 DNA sequence: TGTGCCAGCAGCCGTTCCGGTCAGCCCCAGCATTTT. Residues: CASSRSGQPQHF.

V is TRBV6-2 or TRBV6-3 and J is TRBJ1-4; D remains unclear. The CDR3 runs to 15 residues. V lost 0 bases and J 3 bases, leaving 8 bases between the germline ends. Germline values: CDR1 MNHEY, CDR2 SVGEGT. The CDR3 protein is CASSYSWSSNEKLFF. The CDR3 nucleotides read TGTGCCAGCAGTTACTCTTGGTCCTCTAATGAAAAACTGTTTTTT.

The table lists this clonotype with many counts. The chain joins TRBV11-2 to TRBJ2-7; 9 nucleotides match TRBD1. Looked up from germline, CDR1 is SGHAT and CDR2 is FQNNGV. There are 14 residues in the CDR3. The V and J ends lost 5 bases and 3 bases, in that order; junction bases with no gene match: 5. The CDR3 DNA reads TGTGCCAGCAGCCCCGGGACAGGGTTCTACGAGCAGTACTTC. It is translated as CASSPGTGFYEQYF. The full variable domain, rest sourced from reference TRBV11-2 and TRBJ2-7, is EAGVAQSPRYKIIEKRQSVAFWCNPISGHATLYWYQQILGQGPKLLIQFQNNGVVDDSQLPKDRFSAERLKGVDSTLKIQPAKLEDSAVYLCASSPGTGFYEQYFGPGTRLTVT.

This clonotype has at least ten counts. The chain carries TRBV7-2 and TRBJ1-6; possibly TRBD1 for D (5 bases). The CDR3 has 14 amino acids. V lost 4 bases to trimming and J lost 6 bases, with 10 bases between them. Germline loops: CDR1 SGHTA, CDR2 FQGNSA. The chain's CDR3 is CASSWDGANSPLHF. CDR3 DNA: TGTGCCAGCAGCTGGGACGGAGCTAATTCACCCCTCCACTTT.

The chain carries TRBV14 and TRBJ2-7; 7 bases map to TRBD1. The ends lost 3 bases at V and 5 bases at J; junction bases unmatched: 13. Germline lookup yields CDR1 SGHDN and CDR2 FVKESK. CDR3 length: 16 residues. CDR3 in DNA: TGTGCCAGCAGCCAGGGGATACAGGGGATTCGGGACGAGCAGTACTTC. It translates to CASSQGIQGIRDEQYF.

V and J are TRBV5-1 and TRBJ1-1, with D possibly matching TRBD1 (5 bases). V lost 4 bases and J lost 0, with 16 bases in between. CDR1 and CDR2 from the germline V gene are SGHRS and YFSETQ. The CDR3 runs to 16 residues. CDR3 in amino acids: CASSPGLNPMNTEAFF. The CDR3 nucleotides read TGCGCCAGCAGCCCGGGGCTCAACCCTATGAACACTGAAGCTTTCTTT. Full variable domain (outside the CDR3, taken from reference TRBV5-1 and TRBJ1-1): KAGVTQTPRYLIKTRGQQVTLSCSPISGHRSVSWYQQTPGQGLQFLFEYFSETQRNKGNFPGRFSGRQFSNSRSEMNVSTLELGDSALYLCASSPGLNPMNTEAFFGQGTRLTVV.